Below, 15 T cell receptor beta chains from the same sample are listed, as sequenced in a study of beta chain features in type 1 diabetes. Antigens of these TCRs are unknown. Reverse transcription of all isolated RNA meant that expressed TCRB transcripts were sequenced. The repertoire was sequenced with immunoSEQ multiplex PCR; TCRdb's copy has only in-frame clones and lacks some. The sample contains under 300,000 clones, roughly 20% of which appear only once. Study results and limitations: Moderately but significantly shorter TCRB CDR3s were found in Type 1 diabetes patients in all four CD4+ subsets.

The sample taken for sequencing was naive CD4+ T cells from blood. Every receptor here comes from a woman in her thirties or forties with type 1 diabetes.

The chain uses TRBV27 and TRBJ2-7; D is perhaps TRBD2 (6 bases). Germline-derived CDR1 and CDR2 are MNHEY and SMNVEV (reference sequence). CDR3 length: 16 residues. Trimming cost V 4 bases and J 0 bases, with 16 bases left between them. In DNA form, the CDR3 reads TGTGCCAGCAGTTGGGAAGGTGGAGGGCCCTCCTACGAGCAGTACTTC. Translated: CASSWEGGGPSYEQYF.

The chain is built from TRBV7-2 and TRBJ2-4; 8 bases map to TRBD2. Trimming at V came to 11 bases and at J to 6 bases, leaving 9 bases not matched to a gene. This CDR3 has 13 residues. Germline V lookup: CDR1 SGHTA, CDR2 FQGNSA. The CDR3 DNA is TGTGCCCTAGGGGGGGCGGGAGGAAACATTCAGTACTTC. Protein product: CALGGAGGNIQYF.

The chain is built from TRBV7-9 and TRBJ2-4, with TRBD2 identical over 8 bases. Germline V CDR1 and CDR2: SEHNR, FQNEAQ (reference sequence). This CDR3 is built from 14 residues. Trimming removed 5 bases from V and 9 bases from J; junction bases left unmatched: 9. The CDR3 DNA reads TGTGCCAGCAGCGCTAGCTGGGCGGGGGGCATTCAGTACTTC. The encoded protein is CASSASWAGGIQYF.

About this clone: Distinct nucleotide sequences in the sample also encode this CDR3. V and J are TRBV29-1 and TRBJ1-2; weak D call: TRBD1 (6 bases). This CDR3 has 13 residues. Germline CDR1 reads SQVTM; CDR2 reads ANQGSEA. The V and J ends lost 2 bases and 4 bases respectively, with 11 bases between them. The CDR3 reads CSVESVRGYGYTF. CDR3 DNA: TGCAGCGTTGAAAGTGTCAGGGGCTATGGCTACACCTTC.

The chain has TRBV19 and TRBJ2-5; 9 nucleotides align to TRBD1. V lost 5 bases and J lost 5; bases outside the gene matches: 9. The CDR3 has 15 residues. Germline CDR1 is LNHDA and CDR2 is SQIVND (reference sequence). CDR3 DNA sequence: TGTGCCAGTAGTGCAGGGACAGGGTCGAGGGAGACCCAGTACTTC. This codes for CASSAGTGSRETQYF.

V is TRBV29-1 and J is TRBJ2-5, with a weak D call TRBD2 (5 bases). Germline assignment: CDR1 SQVTM and CDR2 ANQGSEA. V gave up 3 bases and J gave up 6 bases, with 17 bases separating them. This CDR3 comprises 14 residues. The DNA for the CDR3 is TGCAGCGTTGACGGTGAGGGAAGTCTTCAGACCCAGTACTTC. This translates into CSVDGEGSLQTQYF.

As to this clone: Mismatch with germline at one junction end may stem from a read error. This chain uses TRBV7-7 with TRBJ2-7, with D possibly TRBD2 on 5 matching bases. This CDR3 comprises 15 residues. Looked up from germline, CDR1 is SSHAT and CDR2 is FNYEAQ (reference sequence). CDR3 in amino acids: CASSFGIGVDYEQYF. For the CDR3, the DNA is TGTGCTAGCAGCTTTGGGATCGGGGTGGACTACGAGCAGTACTTC.

This clone was counted a few times. This sequence joins TRBV30 and TRBJ1-1, with 7 bases fitting TRBD1. With V trimmed by 7 bases and J by 4 bases, 6 bases remained unmatched. The germline gives CDR1 GTSNPN, CDR2 SVGIG (reference sequence). CDR3 length: 12 residues. The CDR3 region is CASVPGGTEAFF. As DNA, the CDR3 is TGTGCCTCGGTGCCAGGGGGCACTGAAGCTTTCTTT. The full variable domain, its missing parts supplied by reference TRBV30 and TRBJ1-1, is SQTIHQWPATLVQPVGSPLSLECTVEGTSNPNLYWYRQAAGRGLQLLFYSVGIGQISSEVPQNLSASRPQDRQFILSSKKLLLSDSGFYLCASVPGGTEAFFGQGTRLTVV.

This clone has more than one count but fewer than ten. This chain connects TRBV28 to TRBJ1-2; 8 positions agree with TRBD1. The CDR3 totals 15 residues. Germline assignment: CDR1 MDHEN and CDR2 SYDVKM. With V trimmed by 5 bases and J by 4 bases, 9 bases remained unmatched. The CDR3 protein is CASSASTGVSYGYTF. CDR3 bases: TGTGCCAGCAGTGCCTCGACAGGGGTCTCCTATGGCTACACCTTC.

There are a few counts of this clone. This rearrangement joins TRBV6-6 to TRBJ2-7; no definite D call. Looked up from germline, CDR1 is MNHNY and CDR2 is SVGAGI (reference sequence). The CDR3 consists of 13 residues. Trimming took off 0 bases at V and 6 bases at J, with 9 bases between the two ends. Here the CDR3 reads CASSYSQVIEQYF. The CDR3 nucleotides are TGTGCCAGCAGTTACTCGCAGGTTATCGAGCAGTACTTC.

This clone was recorded a few times. The chain recombines TRBV4-1 with TRBJ1-1; tentatively, D is TRBD1 (5 bases). The CDR3 is 16 amino acids. CDR1 and CDR2 (germline): MGHRA, YSYEKL. The V end was cut by 0 bases, the J end by 1 base, with 12 bases between. The CDR3 DNA follows: TGCGCCAGCAGCCAAGATCCCACAGGATGGAACACTGAAGCTTTCTTT. Protein product: CASSQDPTGWNTEAFF.

This clone has just a few counts. This chain joins TRBV15 and TRBJ1-4, with 10 bases aligning to TRBD1. After removal of 0 bases from V and 8 bases from J, the junction contained 3 bases not matched to a gene. Germline values: CDR1 LNHNV, CDR2 YYDKDF (reference sequence). CDR3 length: 15 amino acids. CDR3 nucleotides: TGTGCCACCAGCAGAGAGGACAGGGGGAGAGAAAAACTGTTTTTT. As protein: CATSREDRGREKLFF. Full variable domain (outside the CDR3, taken from reference TRBV15 and TRBJ1-4): DAMVIQNPRYQVTQFGKPVTLSCSQTLNHNVMYWYQQKSSQAPKLLFHYYDKDFNNEADTPDNFQSRRPNTSFCFLDIRSPGLGDTAMYLCATSREDRGREKLFFGSGTQLSVL.

The chain is built from TRBV5-1 and TRBJ1-3; D gene unclear. The V end was cut by 3 bases, the J end by 4 bases, with 11 bases between. There are 14 residues in the CDR3. Germline V gene lookup returns CDR1 SGHRS and CDR2 YFSETQ. The CDR3 loop is CASSSGTSGNTIYF. CDR3 coding DNA: TGCGCCAGCAGCTCCGGTACTAGCGGAAACACCATATATTTT.

The chain couples TRBV11-2 to TRBJ2-7; 7 bases map to TRBD2. V lost 3 bases and J lost 0; bases outside the gene matches: 5. The CDR3 covers 15 residues. The V gene's germline CDR1 is SGHAT and CDR2 FQNNGV. The CDR3 sequence: CASSLERGSSYEQYF. The CDR3 bases are TGTGCCAGCAGCTTGGAGCGGGGTAGCTCCTACGAGCAGTACTTC.

This clone turned up a few times. The V call is TRBV5-4, the J call TRBJ1-2; no definite D call. This CDR3 region has 14 residues. Germline V gives CDR1 SGHNT, CDR2 YYREEE (reference sequence). V lost 0 bases, J lost 0 bases, and 6 bases lay in between. The CDR3 region is CASSLGGANYGYTF. The CDR3 DNA reads as TGTGCCAGCAGCTTGGGGGGAGCTAACTATGGCTACACCTTC. Full variable domain (missing parts from reference TRBV5-4 and TRBJ1-2): ETGVTQSPTHLIKTRGQQVTLRCSSQSGHNTVSWYQQALGQGPQFIFQYYREEENGRGNFPPRFSGLQFPNYSSELNVNALELDDSALYLCASSLGGANYGYTFGSGTRLTVV.